The T cell receptor beta chain described here comes from a study of tumor and adjacent non-tumor tissue in lung cancer. On the study more broadly: The cohort had 12 to 13 adenocarcinoma, a couple of squamous cell and 1 small cell patients.

A modified ARM-PCR protocol with three rounds of nested PCR amplified TCRbeta. TCRdb independently ran MiXCR on the multiplex PCR reads; one entry per CDR3 protein. The sample lists about 93,000 distinct CDR3 sequences; 67% were seen once. The V gene's germline CDR1 is SGHAT and CDR2 FQNNGV. V lost 5 bases to trimming and J lost 8 bases, with 13 bases between them. The CDR3 totals 13 residues. Study-wide points: Tumor tissue had significantly higher TCR diversity than normal lung.

As to this clonotype: Its antigen is not known.

The template was RNA from unsorted bulk tissue. This chain joins TRBV11-2 and TRBJ2-1, with a weak D call TRBD2 (5 bases). Sequencing was performed on lung tumor tissue. The receptor comes from a man in his fifties or sixties with non-small cell lung cancer. The CDR3 here is CASSPRLRYEQFF. For the CDR3, the DNA is TGTGCCAGCAGCCCCAGACTACGATATGAGCAGTTCTTC.